At least ten counts were recorded for the clone carrying this TCR beta chain. V dropped 4 bases and J dropped 0; count of bases not matched to a gene: 12. In germline, CDR1 is LNHNV, CDR2 YYDKDF (reference sequence). The CDR3 covers 19 residues. These data are taken from a study of T cells in Graves' hyperthyroidism and ophthalmopathy. TCR beta CDR3 regions were amplified from RNA transcripts. The study used the HTBI primer set for a first-round RT-PCR of the TCR CDR3. Each CDR3 protein gets one entry after TCRdb re-called the multiplex PCR reads with MiXCR. Altogether about half a million distinct CDR3 sequences are present, about 15% being singletons, with the ten largest covering about 29%.

V is TRBV15 and J is TRBJ2-1, with TRBD2 matching 10 bases. The TCR was taken from a woman in her 30s with Graves' ophthalmopathy. Input material: blood. The CDR3 protein is CATSTVPGLAPSSYNEQFF. CDR3 nucleotide sequence: TGTGCCACCAGCACCGTCCCGGGACTAGCGCCCAGCTCCTACAATGAGCAGTTCTTC.